A single sample gave rise to the 27 T cell receptor beta chains below, sequenced in a study of long-term antiretroviral therapy in people with HIV. At survey level, the immunoSEQ assay was run in its v3.0 version. Repertoires were generated with immunoSEQ multiplex PCR, while TCRdb's copy carries only in-frame clones and drops some. The table includes over 15,000 clones, 80% detected once. The input for sequencing was unsorted PBMCs, taken 0.1 years before starting antiretroviral therapy. Receptors originate from a young man with HIV.

V usage is TRBV5-8 and J usage is TRBJ2-1, with 10 bases fitting TRBD2. This CDR3 region has 15 residues. The germline CDR1 and CDR2 sequences are SGHTS and YDEGEE. J lost 6 bases, V lost 2 bases, and 5 bases had no gene match. CDR3: CASSFGLAGVNEQFF. In nucleotides, the CDR3 is TGTGCCAGCAGCTTCGGGCTAGCGGGAGTCAATGAGCAGTTCTTC.

V usage is TRBV28 and J usage is TRBJ2-2, with TRBD2 as a possible D gene (6 bases). Trimming stripped 2 bases from V and 1 base from J, with 11 bases between. The CDR3 has 16 residues. Germline-derived CDR1 and CDR2 are MDHEN and SYDVKM. CDR3 sequence (DNA): TGTGCCAGCAGTTTAGGGGGGAACCTGAACACCGGGGAGCTGTTTTTT. Translated: CASSLGGNLNTGELFF.

V usage is TRBV7-9 and J usage is TRBJ2-3; D is uncertain. V was clipped by 4 bases and J by 0 bases, with 14 bases between them. Germline V lookup: CDR1 SEHNR, CDR2 FQNEAQ (reference sequence). This CDR3 spans 16 amino acids. The CDR3 reads CASSYQHLLSTDTQYF. The CDR3 DNA reads as TGTGCCAGCAGCTATCAACACCTTTTAAGCACAGATACGCAGTATTTT.

The rearrangement uses TRBV4-2 and TRBJ2-7, with TRBD2 matching over 12 bases. Per germline, CDR1 LGHNA and CDR2 YNFKEQ. The J segment lost 4 bases and the V segment lost 5 bases, leaving 6 bases of the junction unmatched. CDR3 length: 15 residues. This CDR3 reads CASSSPSGRVYEQYF. The CDR3 DNA reads TGTGCCAGCAGCTCCCCTAGCGGGAGGGTATACGAGCAGTACTTC.

This clone was seen just once. The CDR3 DNA follows: TGTGCCAGCAGCTTGTCCGGGAGGCCTAACACCGGGGAGCTGTTTTTT. Its translation is CASSLSGRPNTGELFF. V and J are TRBV5-4 and TRBJ2-2; 7 bases are a match to TRBD2. There are 16 residues in the CDR3. V dropped 1 base and J dropped 2; count of bases not matched to a gene: 5. Per the germline V gene, CDR1 is SGHNT and CDR2 is YYREEE (reference sequence).

This rearrangement joins TRBV6-1 to TRBJ2-3; the match to TRBD2 covers 7 bases. Trimming removed 11 bases from V and 2 bases from J; junction bases left unmatched: 13. CDR3 length equals 15 residues. From germline, CDR1 is MNHNS and CDR2 SASEGT. The CDR3 reads CALVRGGRNTDTQYF. CDR3 coding DNA: TGTGCCCTGGTGCGGGGCGGGAGAAACACAGATACGCAGTATTTT.

This clone was detected only a few times. This rearrangement joins TRBV19 to TRBJ1-5; 11 nucleotides match TRBD1. V lost 6 bases to trimming and J lost 4 bases; unmatched junction nucleotides: 11. In germline, CDR1 is LNHDA, CDR2 SQIVND (reference sequence). This CDR3 has 17 residues. The CDR3 coding sequence is TGTGCCAGTAGCTCAAAGCGGGGACAGGGGGGAAATCAGCCCCAGCATTTT. Its translation is CASSSKRGQGGNQPQHF.

The chain couples TRBV5-1 to TRBJ2-3; 9 bases line up with TRBD1. CDR3 length: 13 amino acids. V lost 3 bases to trimming and J lost 6 bases; unmatched junction nucleotides: 2. The germline CDR1 and CDR2 sequences are SGHRS and YFSETQ. The CDR3 sequence: CASSWTGADTQYF. CDR3 nucleotide sequence: TGCGCCAGCAGCTGGACAGGGGCCGATACGCAGTATTTT.

This sequence joins TRBV4-3 and TRBJ2-3, with D unresolved. Germline CDR1 LGHNA, CDR2 YSLEER. The V end was cut by 3 bases, the J end by 4 bases, with 14 bases between. The CDR3 has 15 residues. This chain's CDR3 is CASSQGMSLADTQYF. In DNA, the CDR3 is TGCGCCAGCAGCCAGGGTATGTCTTTAGCAGATACGCAGTATTTT.

This clone was detected only a few times. The rearrangement joins TRBV6-4 to TRBJ1-1; a possible D gene is TRBD1 (5 bases). V dropped 2 bases and J dropped 2 bases, with 6 bases sitting between them. Germline CDR1 MRHNA, CDR2 SNTAGT. The CDR3 covers 13 residues. CDR3 bases: TGTGCCAGCAGTGACGGGGCAAACACTGAAGCTTTCTTT. This gives the protein CASSDGANTEAFF.

This sequence joins TRBV7-9 and TRBJ2-7; a possible D gene is TRBD1 (6 bases). The CDR3 has 15 residues. The V and J ends lost 5 bases and 5 bases respectively, with 19 bases between them. Germline V gene data show CDR1 as SEHNR and CDR2 as FQNEAQ (reference sequence). In nucleotides, the CDR3 is TGTGCCAGCAGCCCCACAGGGTCTAGTTCGGACGAGCAGTACTTC. Translated: CASSPTGSSSDEQYF.

The chain is built from TRBV5-1 and TRBJ2-1, with D perhaps matching TRBD2 (6 bases). The V end lost 1 base, the J end lost 1 base, and 18 bases lay between the germline ends. In germline, CDR1 is SGHRS, CDR2 YFSETQ. The CDR3 loop spans 18 amino acids. The CDR3 DNA reads as TGCGCCAGCAGCTTGACGGAGGCCGGAGGGCTATCCTACAATGAGCAGTTCTTC. The encoded protein is CASSLTEAGGLSYNEQFF.

The rearrangement uses TRBV4-3 and TRBJ2-3; D might be TRBD2 (5 bases). The CDR3 length is 14 residues. The germline V gene has CDR1 LGHNA and CDR2 YSLEER. Trimming took off 3 bases at V and 12 bases at J, with 19 bases between the two ends. The CDR3 DNA follows: TGCGCCAGCAGCCAGGACCCCCCTCCGGCGGGCCAGTATTTT. Its translation: CASSQDPPPAGQYF.

The chain has TRBV11-3 and TRBJ1-5, with D unresolved. Germline values: CDR1 SGHNT, CDR2 YENEEA. The CDR3 has 17 residues. Deletions cut 3 bases from V and 3 bases from J, with 18 bases between. The CDR3 region has the DNA TGTGCCAGCAGCTTCCTCTATGGGAAAACGGTCAATCAGCCCCAGCATTTT. Translated, it gives CASSFLYGKTVNQPQHF. Full variable domain (missing parts from reference TRBV11-3 and TRBJ1-5): EAGVVQSPRYKIIEKKQPVAFWCNPISGHNTLYWYLQNLGQGPELLIRYENEEAVDDSQLPKDRFSAERLKGVDSTLKIQPAELGDSAVYLCASSFLYGKTVNQPQHFGDGTRLSIL.

The chain recombines TRBV7-2 with TRBJ2-5; TRBD2 matches at 11 bases. The CDR3 loop spans 15 amino acids. After removal of 1 base from V and 5 bases from J, the junction contained 3 bases not matched to a gene. The germline CDR1 and CDR2 sequences are SGHTA and FQGNSA. The DNA for the CDR3 is TGTGCCAGCAGCTTAGTAGCGGGGGGGGAGGAGACCCAGTACTTC. Translation: CASSLVAGGEETQYF.

The chain links TRBV7-9 to TRBJ1-3; possible D gene TRBD1, 6 bases. Germline V lookup: CDR1 SEHNR, CDR2 FQNEAQ (reference sequence). V was pared by 5 bases and J by 3 bases, with 20 bases between. CDR3 size: 17 residues. CDR3 coding DNA: TGTGCCAGCAGCCCCAGCCGCGGGGGCGCGGGTGGAAACACCATATATTTT. Translating it yields CASSPSRGGAGGNTIYF.

The chain employs TRBV9 and TRBJ1-3, with D possibly matching TRBD1 (6 bases). Looked up from germline, CDR1 is SGDLS and CDR2 is YYNGEE. V lost 1 base, J lost 0 bases, and 11 bases lay in between. CDR3 length: 16 residues. CDR3 sequence (DNA): TGTGCCAGCAGCGTAACGGGACATGGCTCTGGAAACACCATATATTTT. Amino acids: CASSVTGHGSGNTIYF.

This rearrangement joins TRBV5-6 to TRBJ1-5; D is ambiguous. V was cut by 0 bases and J by 7 bases, with 11 bases left in between. The CDR3 spans 14 residues. Per germline, CDR1 SGHDT and CDR2 YYEEEE. Here the CDR3 DNA reads TGTGCCAGCAGCTTGGGGGCCGGGGAACAGCCCCAGCATTTT. This codes for CASSLGAGEQPQHF.

The chain recombines TRBV19 with TRBJ2-3; D unclear. Germline CDR1 LNHDA, CDR2 SQIVND (reference sequence). This CDR3 comprises 14 residues. V dropped 3 bases and J dropped 2 bases, with 9 bases sitting between them. The CDR3 spells CASSIDGATDTQYF. As DNA, the CDR3 is TGTGCCAGTAGTATCGACGGAGCCACAGATACGCAGTATTTT.

The chain is built from TRBV29-1 and TRBJ2-7, with a possible D match to TRBD2 (6 bases). The CDR3 runs to 14 residues. V lost 2 bases to trimming and J lost 3 bases, with 14 bases between them. Germline V gene lookup returns CDR1 SQVTM and CDR2 ANQGSEA. CDR3 sequence reads: CSVESGREGYEQYF. The CDR3 DNA reads as TGCAGCGTTGAATCCGGGAGAGAGGGCTACGAGCAGTACTTC.

The chain links TRBV6-5 to TRBJ1-4; 9 positions agree with TRBD1. J lost 6 bases, V lost 5 bases, and 4 bases had no gene match. There are 14 residues in the CDR3. The V gene's germline CDR1 is MNHEY and CDR2 SVGAGI. CDR3 nucleotide sequence: TGTGCCAGCAGTATGACAGGGGGTTATGAAAAACTGTTTTTT. This gives the protein CASSMTGGYEKLFF.

The V gene is TRBV2, the J gene TRBJ2-1; 10 nucleotides line up with TRBD1. The germline V gene encodes CDR1 SNHLY and CDR2 FYNNEI. The CDR3 spans 14 residues. J gave up 6 bases and V 7 bases, and 6 bases lay outside the gene matches. CDR3 protein: CASIRQGALNEQFF. In nucleotides, the CDR3 is TGTGCCAGCATAAGACAGGGGGCCCTCAATGAGCAGTTCTTC.

J is TRBJ1-5 and V is TRBV19; 11 positions agree with TRBD1. Germline V gives CDR1 LNHDA, CDR2 SQIVND (reference sequence). The CDR3 contains 15 residues. Trimming at V came to 3 bases and at J to 6 bases, leaving 4 bases not matched to a gene. The CDR3, as DNA: TGTGCCAGTAGTATTGACGGGACAGGGGGTCAGCCCCAGCATTTT. It is translated as CASSIDGTGGQPQHF.

The chain has TRBV11-3 and TRBJ2-5; D is uncertain. CDR1 and CDR2 from the germline V gene are SGHNT and YENEEA. The ends were cut back, 5 bases at V and 4 bases at J, with 17 bases in the middle. CDR3 length equals 15 residues. CDR3 nucleotide sequence: TGTGCCAGCAGCATCGGACGGAGTCTCGGAGAGACCCAGTACTTC. It translates to CASSIGRSLGETQYF.

V gene TRBV4-1 combines with J gene TRBJ2-7; tentative D call: TRBD2 (5 bases). V was pared by 3 bases and J by 3 bases, with 9 bases between. The length of the CDR3 is 13 residues. Germline loops: CDR1 MGHRA, CDR2 YSYEKL. CDR3 loop: CASSHPGNYEQYF. The DNA of the CDR3 is TGCGCCAGCAGCCACCCGGGGAACTACGAGCAGTACTTC.

V usage is TRBV7-9 and J usage is TRBJ2-7; 9 nucleotides line up with TRBD1. The CDR3 contains 13 residues. CDR1 is SEHNR, CDR2 FQNEAQ, per germline (reference sequence). V shed 1 base, J shed 7 bases, and the junction held 2 bases outside the gene matches. The CDR3 coding sequence is TGTGCCAGCAGCTTAGGGACAGGGGAAGAGCAGTACTTC. Translation: CASSLGTGEEQYF.

The chain links TRBV7-8 to TRBJ2-1; 15 bases are a match to TRBD2. Per germline, CDR1 SGHVS and CDR2 FQNEAQ. Germline trimming cut 5 bases from V and 8 bases from J; bases unmatched to any gene: 4. The CDR3 contains 15 residues. CDR3 DNA: TGTGCCAGCAGCCTTGGACTAGCGGGAGGGGATGAGCAGTTCTTC. Translation gives CASSLGLAGGDEQFF.